This T cell receptor (beta chain) was obtained from a study of T cell responses to AZD1222 COVID-19 vaccine. Study-wide findings and caveats: Spike was spanned by vaccine-associated CD4 TCRs, which were dominant at 160-218 and 743-854. Repertoires were obtained only post-peak T cell response. White British people made up most donors, females outnumbered males, and clonal diversity was possibly underestimated. An increase in Spike-specific TCR breadth and depth was observed after two AZD1222 doses.

As regards this clone: The antigen is unknown.

This CDR3 is built from 16 residues. Per the germline V gene, CDR1 is SGHTA and CDR2 is FQGNSA. Trimming cost V 0 bases and J 1 base, with 13 bases left between them. Method: immunoSEQ multiplex PCR; TCRdb's copy keeps in-frame clones and lacks some. The data hold 150,000 to 200,000 clones, with about 92% observed a single time. The source of this sequence is an adult who received the MenACWY meningococcal vaccine as a control. This specimen was peripheral blood, taken 28 days after the second dose of the MenACWY control vaccine. The V gene is TRBV7-2, the J gene TRBJ2-7, with D possibly matching TRBD1 (5 bases). For the CDR3, the DNA is TGTGCCAGCAGCTTAGCTGCCAGGGTATCTTCCTACGAGCAGTACTTC. Translated: CASSLAARVSSYEQYF.